The 28 T cell receptor beta chains in this list originate from one sample, sequenced in a study of blood T cell repertoires in COVID-19. This table comes from immunoSEQ multiplex PCR, and its TCRdb copy is limited to in-frame clones, with some not included. The profile covers approximately 500,000 clones, with roughly nine tenths appearing a single time and about 8.2% taken by the ten largest. Sequencing used peripheral blood. Receptors originate from a woman aged 45-60 years with COVID-19, enrolled during active disease.

The chain links TRBV5-6 to TRBJ2-3; 10 bases fit TRBD1. The length of the CDR3 is 15 residues. Looked up from germline, CDR1 is SGHDT and CDR2 is YYEEEE. V was pared by 4 bases and J by 1 base, with 3 bases of the junction left unmatched. This CDR3 is CASSVTGGRTDTQYF. CDR3 bases: TGTGCCAGCAGCGTGACAGGGGGCCGCACAGATACGCAGTATTTT.

The rearrangement joins TRBV6-5 to TRBJ1-4, with 7 bases lining up with TRBD1. The junction had 8 bases not matched to a gene; V was cut back by 5 bases and J by 8 bases. CDR1 is MNHEY and CDR2 is SVGAGI in the germline V gene. The CDR3 length is 14 residues. The CDR3 region has the DNA TGTGCCAGCAGTCCCTACAGGGGTAACGAAAAACTGTTTTTT. Amino acids: CASSPYRGNEKLFF.

The chain employs TRBV19 and TRBJ2-6; 8 nucleotides match TRBD1. Looked up from germline, CDR1 is LNHDA and CDR2 is SQIVND (reference sequence). CDR3 length equals 16 residues. Trimming took 9 bases from V and 0 from J; bases not matched to a gene: 7. As DNA, the CDR3 is TGTGCCAGCACCCAGGGGGCACTCTCTGGGGCCAACGTCCTGACTTTC. Translation gives CASTQGALSGANVLTF.

For this clone: This CDR3 is also generated by other DNA sequences in the sample. V gene TRBV7-8 combines with J gene TRBJ1-2; tentatively, D is TRBD1 (6 bases). The length of the CDR3 is 13 residues. CDR1 is SGHVS and CDR2 is FQNEAQ in the germline V gene. V lost 5 bases, J lost 4 bases, and 11 bases lay in between. This chain's CDR3 is CASSLDSFYGYTF. CDR3 DNA: TGTGCCAGCAGCCTGGACAGTTTCTATGGCTACACCTTC.

Note on this clone: Other DNA sequences within the sample encode an identical CDR3. The J gene is TRBJ1-2, the V gene TRBV3-1 (or the pseudogene TRBV3-2); D perhaps matches TRBD1 (6 bases). V was trimmed by 1 base and J by 4 bases, leaving 10 bases between them. The CDR3 contains 14 residues. Germline V gene data show CDR1 as LGHDT and CDR2 as YNNKEL (reference sequence). The CDR3 region is CASSQGQEGYGYTF. Written as DNA, the CDR3 is TGTGCCAGCAGCCAAGGACAGGAAGGCTATGGCTACACCTTC.

The rearrangement uses TRBV28 and TRBJ1-5; 8 nucleotides line up with TRBD1. The CDR3 runs to 15 residues. Looked up from germline, CDR1 is MDHEN and CDR2 is SYDVKM. V shed 3 bases and J 2 bases; nucleotides not matched to a gene: 3. In nucleotides, the CDR3 is TGTGCCAGCAGTTTCTCGGACAGGGGCAATCAGCCCCAGCATTTT. Its translation: CASSFSDRGNQPQHF.

The chain joins TRBV6-5 to TRBJ1-2, with 8 bases fitting TRBD1. The length of the CDR3 is 15 residues. The germline gives CDR1 MNHEY, CDR2 SVGAGI. V trimming: 2 bases; J trimming: 4 bases; junction bases outside the gene matches: 6. The CDR3 region is CASSYGRQGSYGYTF. CDR3 nucleotides: TGTGCCAGCAGTTACGGGCGACAGGGGAGCTATGGCTACACCTTC.

The V gene is TRBV13, the J gene TRBJ1-2; 9 nucleotides agree with TRBD1. This CDR3 comprises 14 residues. The J segment lost 9 bases and the V segment lost 5 bases, leaving 10 bases of the junction unmatched. CDR1 and CDR2 from the germline V gene are PRHDT and FYEKMQ (reference sequence). The CDR3 DNA is TGTGCCAGCAGCCCGGGACAGGGTTATGTAAGCTACACCTTC. Translation gives CASSPGQGYVSYTF. Drawing the rest from reference TRBV13 and TRBJ1-2, the complete variable domain is AAGVIQSPRHLIKEKRETATLKCYPIPRHDTVYWYQQGPGQDPQFLISFYEKMQSDKGSIPDRFSAQQFSDYHSELNMSSLELGDSALYFCASSPGQGYVSYTFGSGTRLTVV.

The genes are TRBV5-1 and TRBJ1-4, with D unclear. CDR3 size: 16 residues. Trimming took off 2 bases at V and 1 base at J, with 12 bases between the two ends. CDR1 is SGHRS and CDR2 is YFSETQ in the germline V gene. The CDR3 DNA sequence: TGCGCCAGCAGCTTTCGAGGTGGAGTAACTAATGAAAAACTGTTTTTT. Its translation: CASSFRGGVTNEKLFF.

This clone was detected once. The chain recombines TRBV19 with TRBJ2-4; D is undetermined. Trimming took off 3 bases at V and 1 base at J, with 19 bases between the two ends. The CDR3 runs to 18 residues. Germline loops: CDR1 LNHDA, CDR2 SQIVND (reference sequence). DNA for the CDR3: TGTGCCAGTAGTATTAGTAAATCGGTACCCGGGGCCAAAAACATTCAGTACTTC. Its translation: CASSISKSVPGAKNIQYF.

V gene TRBV11-3 combines with J gene TRBJ2-7; 7 nucleotides align to TRBD1. Germline trimming cut 3 bases from V and 3 bases from J; bases unmatched to any gene: 8. CDR3 length equals 15 residues. Per germline, CDR1 SGHNT and CDR2 YENEEA. CDR3 sequence (DNA): TGTGCCAGCAGCTTCCAGACAGGGATCGGCTACGAGCAGTACTTC. This encodes CASSFQTGIGYEQYF.

The V gene is TRBV7-9, the J gene TRBJ1-1; D remains ambiguous. Trimming took off 7 bases at V and 1 base at J, with 7 bases between the two ends. The germline CDR1 and CDR2 sequences are SEHNR and FQNEAQ (reference sequence). This CDR3 spans 12 amino acids. The CDR3, as DNA: TGTGCCAGCAAAGCCCGGAACACTGAAGCTTTCTTT. This encodes CASKARNTEAFF.

The gene calls are TRBV7-8 and TRBJ2-2; D ambiguous. Trimming stripped 5 bases from V and 3 bases from J, with 16 bases between. The length of the CDR3 is 16 residues. Germline CDR1 and CDR2: SGHVS and FQNEAQ. The CDR3 reads CASSMSLPTYTGELFF. As DNA, the CDR3 is TGTGCCAGCAGCATGTCCCTACCTACCTACACCGGGGAGCTGTTTTTT.

This chain connects TRBV7-2 to TRBJ2-3, with 7 bases identical to TRBD1. Germline V gene lookup returns CDR1 SGHTA and CDR2 FQGNSA. The CDR3 consists of 14 residues. V lost 4 bases and J lost 4; bases outside the gene matches: 5. As DNA, the CDR3 is TGTGCCAGCAGCTGGGACAGCTTATCAGATACGCAGTATTTT. Protein product: CASSWDSLSDTQYF.

V and J are TRBV11-2 and TRBJ1-1; the D is unclear. The CDR3 has 13 amino acids. Germline assignment: CDR1 SGHAT and CDR2 FQNNGV. Deletions cut 7 bases from V and 12 bases from J, with 21 bases between. In DNA, the CDR3 is TGTGCCAGCACCTCAGGTCGGGGAATTGGGACTTTCTTT. It translates to CASTSGRGIGTFF.

Comments on this clone: The same CDR3 can be traced to other DNA sequences in this sample. The gene calls are TRBV30 and TRBJ1-1, with D perhaps matching TRBD1 (6 bases). Trimming removed 7 bases at V and 1 base at J, with 7 bases between. Germline-derived CDR1 and CDR2 are GTSNPN and SVGIG (reference sequence). The length of the CDR3 is 11 residues. This CDR3 reads CASGQNTEAFF. The CDR3 DNA is TGTGCCTCGGGACAGAACACTGAAGCTTTCTTT. Full variable domain (outside the CDR3, taken from reference TRBV30 and TRBJ1-1): SQTIHQWPATLVQPVGSPLSLECTVEGTSNPNLYWYRQAAGRGLQLLFYSVGIGQISSEVPQNLSASRPQDRQFILSSKKLLLSDSGFYLCASGQNTEAFFGQGTRLTVV.

DNA for the CDR3: TGTGCCAGCAGTAAGAAGGAGACTTATGGCTACACCTTC. Protein: CASSKKETYGYTF. The chain employs TRBV6-5 and TRBJ1-2, with unresolved D. Germline assignment: CDR1 MNHEY and CDR2 SVGAGI. The CDR3 runs 13 residues. V lost 5 bases to trimming and J lost 5 bases, with 12 bases between them.

The chain employs TRBV24-1 and TRBJ1-5; D ambiguous. Germline lookup yields CDR1 KGHDR and CDR2 SFDVKD. The CDR3 spans 13 residues. The V gene lost 4 bases and the J gene lost 5 bases, with 8 bases spanning the gap. Here the CDR3 DNA reads TGTGCCACCAGTGAATGCCGGTATCAGCCCCAGCATTTT. It codes for CATSECRYQPQHF.

V gene TRBV7-2 combines with J gene TRBJ2-7; 9 bases align to TRBD2. Germline values: CDR1 SGHTA, CDR2 FQGNSA. The ends lost 6 bases at V and 4 bases at J; junction bases unmatched: 10. The CDR3 has 15 amino acids. Here the CDR3 reads CASRLSAGGLYEQYF. In DNA, the CDR3 is TGTGCCAGCAGATTGAGCGCGGGGGGGTTGTACGAGCAGTACTTC. The whole variable domain, remainder taken from reference TRBV7-2 and TRBJ2-7, is GAGVSQSPSNKVTEKGKDVELRCDPISGHTALYWYRQSLGQGLEFLIYFQGNSAPDKSGLPSDRFSAERTGGSVSTLTIQRTQQEDSAVYLCASRLSAGGLYEQYFGPGTRLTVT.

The chain links TRBV6-6 to TRBJ1-3; D unclear. V dropped 6 bases and J dropped 2 bases, with 8 bases sitting between them. This CDR3 comprises 13 residues. Germline assignment: CDR1 MNHNY and CDR2 SVGAGI (reference sequence). This chain's CDR3 is CASRRRTGNTIYF. CDR3 in DNA: TGTGCCAGCAGGAGGAGAACTGGAAACACCATATATTTT.

This chain uses TRBV30 with TRBJ1-2; tentative D call: TRBD1 (5 bases). The germline V gene has CDR1 GTSNPN and CDR2 SVGIG (reference sequence). V was shortened by 2 bases and J by 4 bases, with 11 bases between the two germline ends. This CDR3 is built from 13 residues. In DNA form, the CDR3 reads TGTGCCTGGAGTCAGGGAGGTTTCTATGGCTACACCTTC. This translates into CAWSQGGFYGYTF.

The chain has TRBV1 and TRBJ2-7; the DNA was not used to check the table's D call, TRBD2. TRBV1 is deemed a pseudogene. CDR3 length equals 12 residues. The CDR3 coding sequence is TGCACCAGCAGCCAAGATAGCCACGAGCAGTACTTC. Its protein product is CTSSQDSHEQYF.

As DNA, the CDR3 is TGTGCCAGCAGCCCCCTAGCGGGGGCCTACTCCGAACAGTACTTC. It encodes CASSPLAGAYSEQYF. The chain combines TRBV7-9 with TRBJ2-7; 10 nucleotides line up with TRBD2. Germline-derived CDR1 and CDR2 are SEHNR and FQNEAQ (reference sequence). With 5 bases clipped from V and 10 bases from J, the junction kept 14 bases outside the gene matches. The CDR3 covers 15 residues.

The chain carries TRBV5-1 and TRBJ1-5, with TRBD1 identical over 8 bases. V trimming: 0 bases; J trimming: 7 bases; junction bases outside the gene matches: 6. This CDR3 has 15 residues. In germline, CDR1 is SGHRS, CDR2 YFSETQ. Written as DNA, the CDR3 is TGCGCCAGCAGCTTGGCCTCAGGGGGCGGACAGCCCCAGCATTTT. Translating gives CASSLASGGGQPQHF.

DNA for the CDR3: TGTGCCAGCAGCCCGAGAGGAGAGGCAGCTTTCTTT. Translated: CASSPRGEAAFF. V is TRBV3-1 (or the pseudogene TRBV3-2) and J is TRBJ1-1, with no clear D. Trimming cost V 4 bases and J 10 bases, with 13 bases left between them. Germline CDR1 reads LGHDT; CDR2 reads YNNKEL (reference sequence). The CDR3 contains 12 residues.

CDR3 nucleotides: TGTGCCTGGAGTGTTAAAGCTCTAGGGACAGCTAACTATGGCTACACCTTC. As protein: CAWSVKALGTANYGYTF. The chain recombines TRBV30 with TRBJ1-2, with 7 bases that match TRBD1. Germline trimming cut 0 bases from V and 0 bases from J; bases unmatched to any gene: 10. Germline CDR1 reads GTSNPN; CDR2 reads SVGIG (reference sequence). CDR3 size: 17 residues.

The chain has TRBV21-1 and TRBJ1-1; the D call in the table, TRBD1, was not verified against the DNA. TRBV21-1 is a pseudogene segment. This CDR3 region has 18 residues. CDR3 DNA: TGTGCCAGCAGCAAAAGGGGTGGAACAGGGGGGGAAAACACTGAAGCTTTCTTT. Amino acid sequence: CASSKRGGTGGENTEAFF.

The chain combines TRBV30 with TRBJ1-6; D is unresolved. The germline V gene has CDR1 GTSNPN and CDR2 SVGIG (reference sequence). V lost 5 bases and J 15 bases, leaving 14 bases between the germline ends. The CDR3 contains 11 residues. CDR3 loop: CAWGTLRDLHF. DNA for the CDR3: TGTGCCTGGGGCACTCTCCGGGACCTCCACTTT.